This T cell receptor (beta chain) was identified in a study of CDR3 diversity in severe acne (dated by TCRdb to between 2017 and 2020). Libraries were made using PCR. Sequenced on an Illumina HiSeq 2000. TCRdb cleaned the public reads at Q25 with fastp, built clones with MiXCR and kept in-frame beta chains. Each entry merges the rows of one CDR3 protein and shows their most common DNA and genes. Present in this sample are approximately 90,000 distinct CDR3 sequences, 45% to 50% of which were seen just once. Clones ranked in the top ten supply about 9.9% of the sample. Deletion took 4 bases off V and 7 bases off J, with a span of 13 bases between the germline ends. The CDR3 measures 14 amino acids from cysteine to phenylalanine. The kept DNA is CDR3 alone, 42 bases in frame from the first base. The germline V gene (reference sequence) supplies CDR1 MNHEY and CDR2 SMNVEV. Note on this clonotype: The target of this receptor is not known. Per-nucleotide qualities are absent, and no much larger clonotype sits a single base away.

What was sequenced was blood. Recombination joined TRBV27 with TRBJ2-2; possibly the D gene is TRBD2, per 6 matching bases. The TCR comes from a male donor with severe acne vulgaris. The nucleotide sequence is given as TGTGCCAGCAGTTCTAACCCGGGGGACGGGGAGCTGTTTTTT. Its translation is CASSSNPGDGELFF.